The 18 T cell receptor beta chains given below trace back to one sample, sequenced in a study of beta chain features in type 1 diabetes. Reverse transcribing all isolated RNA meant expressed TCRB transcripts were sequenced. TCRdb's table, derived via immunoSEQ multiplex PCR, lists solely in-frame clones and lacks some. The table includes 200,000 to 250,000 clones, around 65% detected once. The sequenced sample was naive CD4+ T cells from blood. The receptors originated from a man younger than 45 in good health.

This chain connects TRBV6-5 to TRBJ2-2; D remains unclear. V lost 2 bases and J lost 2, with 9 bases in between. The CDR3 runs 15 residues. The V gene's germline CDR1 is MNHEY and CDR2 SVGAGI. The CDR3 here is CASSYNPVNTGELFF. In DNA, the CDR3 is TGTGCCAGCAGTTACAACCCGGTTAACACCGGGGAGCTGTTTTTT.

V gene TRBV4-3 combines with J gene TRBJ2-7; D is ambiguous. The CDR3 totals 12 residues. Germline CDR1 LGHNA, CDR2 YSLEER. V was cut by 0 bases and J by 9 bases, with 9 bases left in between. CDR3 in amino acids: CASSQEGGGQYF. In nucleotides, the CDR3 is TGCGCCAGCAGCCAAGAGGGCGGTGGGCAGTACTTC.

The chain has TRBV5-1 and TRBJ2-1, with D uncertain. The germline V gene encodes CDR1 SGHRS and CDR2 YFSETQ. Trimming cost V 2 bases and J 6 bases, with 12 bases left between them. This CDR3 is built from 14 residues. CDR3 DNA: TGCGCCAGCAGCTTTTTGCAGGCCTCCAATGAGCAGTTCTTC. This translates into CASSFLQASNEQFF. Using reference TRBV5-1 and TRBJ2-1 for the parts outside the CDR3, the full variable domain is KAGVTQTPRYLIKTRGQQVTLSCSPISGHRSVSWYQQTPGQGLQFLFEYFSETQRNKGNFPGRFSGRQFSNSRSEMNVSTLELGDSALYLCASSFLQASNEQFFGPGTRLTVL.

The chain links TRBV4-3 to TRBJ2-1; 9 positions match TRBD1. Germline trimming cut 1 base from V and 1 base from J; bases unmatched to any gene: 5. The CDR3 sequence is 17 residues long. Per the germline V gene, CDR1 is LGHNA and CDR2 is YSLEER. The CDR3 DNA sequence: TGCGCCAGCAGCCAAGCCTCGGGACAGGGTTCCTACAATGAGCAGTTCTTC. Its protein is CASSQASGQGSYNEQFF.

The V and J genes are TRBV9 and TRBJ1-2; D uncertain. CDR1 and CDR2 (germline): SGDLS, YYNGEE. V gave up 2 bases and J gave up 7 bases, with 15 bases separating them. This CDR3 has 14 amino acids. This CDR3 reads CASSVPLGMRGYTF. In DNA form, the CDR3 reads TGTGCCAGCAGCGTCCCCCTCGGGATGCGTGGCTACACCTTC.

The rearrangement links TRBV4-1 to TRBJ2-1; 9 bases agree with TRBD2. This CDR3 spans 15 amino acids. V lost 3 bases and J lost 7; bases outside the gene matches: 7. Germline assignment: CDR1 MGHRA and CDR2 YSYEKL. CDR3 nucleotides: TGCGCCAGCAGCCAGGCAACTAGCGGGCTAAATGAGCAGTTCTTC. Its protein product is CASSQATSGLNEQFF.

In this sample, this clone turned up a few times. This chain connects TRBV23-1 to TRBJ1-1; 7 positions match TRBD1. TRBV23-1 is flagged as an ORF with uncertain function. The CDR3 has 15 amino acids. The V and J ends lost 2 bases and 6 bases, in that order; junction bases with no gene match: 9. The CDR3 loop reads CASSQLRDRISEAFF. The CDR3 DNA sequence: TGCGCCAGCAGTCAACTCCGGGACAGAATATCTGAAGCTTTCTTT.

The chain links TRBV25-1 to TRBJ2-1, with 12 bases matching TRBD2. After removal of 3 bases from V and 6 bases from J, the junction contained 3 bases not matched to a gene. The CDR3 is 15 residues long. Germline V gives CDR1 MGHDK, CDR2 SYGVNS. The CDR3 region is CASSETSGGSNEQFF. Here the CDR3 DNA reads TGTGCCAGCAGTGAGACTAGCGGGGGATCCAATGAGCAGTTCTTC.

In nucleotides, the CDR3 is TGTGCCAGCAGACCCGACAGGAACACTGAAGCTTTCTTT. Amino acid sequence: CASRPDRNTEAFF. This sequence joins TRBV13 and TRBJ1-1, with a weak D call TRBD1 (5 bases). V lost 6 bases and J lost 1, with 9 bases in between. Germline CDR1 reads PRHDT; CDR2 reads FYEKMQ (reference sequence). This CDR3 has 13 amino acids. The full variable domain, completed using reference TRBV13 and TRBJ1-1, is AAGVIQSPRHLIKEKRETATLKCYPIPRHDTVYWYQQGPGQDPQFLISFYEKMQSDKGSIPDRFSAQQFSDYHSELNMSSLELGDSALYFCASRPDRNTEAFFGQGTRLTVV.

In this sample, this clone turned up once. The rearrangement uses TRBV18 and TRBJ2-3, with 7 nucleotides matching TRBD1. In germline, CDR1 is KGHSH, CDR2 LQKENI. This CDR3 region has 15 residues. Losses at the gene ends were 6 bases for V and 1 base for J; bases not matched to a gene: 7. The CDR3 loop reads CASSRQGPGTDTQYF. The CDR3 DNA sequence: TGTGCCAGCTCTCGACAGGGCCCTGGCACAGATACGCAGTATTTT. Full variable domain (outside the CDR3, taken from reference TRBV18 and TRBJ2-3): NAGVMQNPRHLVRRRGQEARLRCSPMKGHSHVYWYRQLPEEGLKFMVYLQKENIIDESGMPKERFSAEFPKEGPSILRIQQVVRGDSAAYFCASSRQGPGTDTQYFGPGTRLTVL.

As for this clone: One junction end does not reproduce the germline sequence, and a read error may be involved. V and J are TRBV29-1 and TRBJ2-3, with a tentative D call TRBD1 (6 bases). The CDR3 extends over 14 amino acids. Per germline, CDR1 SQVTM and CDR2 ANQGSEA. The CDR3: CSVEGGFSTDTQYF. The CDR3 bases are TGCAGCGTGGAAGGGGGATTTAGCACAGATACGCAGTATTTT.

Only a few counts were recorded for this clone. Written as DNA, the CDR3 is TGTGCCATCAGTGACTATGAGATCAATGAGCAGTTCTTC. Protein: CAISDYEINEQFF. This chain connects TRBV10-3 to TRBJ2-1; D is unclear. Trimming took 3 bases from V and 6 from J, leaving 9 bases between them. The CDR3 covers 13 residues. The germline CDR1 and CDR2 sequences are ENHRY and SYGVKD.

The chain couples TRBV27 to TRBJ2-7; D gene uncertain. CDR1 and CDR2 from the germline V gene are MNHEY and SMNVEV (reference sequence). The CDR3 runs to 13 residues. Trimming left V 3 bases short and J 0 bases short, with 6 bases between. The CDR3 DNA reads TGTGCCAGCAGTTTCCTTAGCTCCTACGAGCAGTACTTC. Protein: CASSFLSSYEQYF.

This clone was observed a handful of times. The chain carries TRBV30 and TRBJ2-5; tentatively, D is TRBD1 or TRBD2 (7 bases each). The V end was cut by 2 bases, the J end by 7 bases, with 14 bases between. This CDR3 region has 13 residues. Germline CDR1 is GTSNPN and CDR2 is SVGIG (reference sequence). The CDR3 protein is CAWSNRGGRTQYF. CDR3 nucleotide sequence: TGTGCCTGGAGTAACAGGGGAGGGCGGACCCAGTACTTC.

The V call is TRBV25-1, the J call TRBJ2-7; tentatively, D is TRBD1 (5 bases). Looked up from germline, CDR1 is MGHDK and CDR2 is SYGVNS. The V end lost 3 bases, the J end lost 7 bases, and 13 bases lay between the germline ends. The CDR3 has 13 residues. The CDR3 loop reads CASSDRARSEQYF. The CDR3, as DNA: TGTGCCAGCAGTGACAGGGCACGCTCAGAGCAGTACTTC.

The chain combines TRBV30 with TRBJ1-6; D not certain. The germline V gene has CDR1 GTSNPN and CDR2 SVGIG (reference sequence). There are 16 residues in the CDR3. V lost 2 bases and J lost 0, with 11 bases in between. Here the CDR3 DNA reads TGTGCCTGGAGTATGTGGCGGAGCTCCTATAATTCACCCCTCCACTTT. It translates to CAWSMWRSSYNSPLHF.

The chain combines TRBV7-2 with TRBJ2-2; 8 bases are a match to TRBD1. Losses at the gene ends were 7 bases for V and 1 base for J; bases not matched to a gene: 8. Germline assignment: CDR1 SGHTA and CDR2 FQGNSA. CDR3 length: 16 amino acids. This chain's CDR3 is CASTPSGTGNTGELFF. CDR3 coding DNA: TGTGCCAGCACCCCTTCCGGGACAGGGAACACCGGGGAGCTGTTTTTT.

The chain combines TRBV9 with TRBJ2-7, with D possibly being TRBD1 (6 bases). The CDR3 is made up of 14 amino acids. V dropped 2 bases and J dropped 0 bases, with 9 bases sitting between them. The germline V gene encodes CDR1 SGDLS and CDR2 YYNGEE. In DNA, the CDR3 is TGTGCCAGCAGCGTGGGGGCACCCTCCTACGAGCAGTACTTC. It specifies CASSVGAPSYEQYF.